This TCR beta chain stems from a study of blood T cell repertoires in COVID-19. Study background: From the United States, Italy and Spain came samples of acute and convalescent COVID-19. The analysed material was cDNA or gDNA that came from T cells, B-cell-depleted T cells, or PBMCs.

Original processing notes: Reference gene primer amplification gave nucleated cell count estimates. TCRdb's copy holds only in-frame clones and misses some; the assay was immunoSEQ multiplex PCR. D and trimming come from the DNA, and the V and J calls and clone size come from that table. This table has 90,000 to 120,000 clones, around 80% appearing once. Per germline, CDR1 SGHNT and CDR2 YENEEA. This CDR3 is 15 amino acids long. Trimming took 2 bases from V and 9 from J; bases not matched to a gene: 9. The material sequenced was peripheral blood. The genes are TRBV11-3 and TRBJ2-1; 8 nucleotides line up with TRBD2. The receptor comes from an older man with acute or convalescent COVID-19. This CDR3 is CASSLLAGGQGEQFF. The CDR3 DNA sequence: TGTGCCAGCAGCTTACTGGCGGGGGGCCAAGGTGAGCAGTTCTTC.